The 13 T cell receptor beta chains presented below share a single source sample, sequenced in a study of cytomegalovirus exposure and HLA in healthy donors. The PCR ran on 60 Vbeta and 13 Jbeta primers. Generated by immunoSEQ multiplex PCR, the TCRdb table keeps only in-frame clones and is missing some. Of 100,000 to 150,000 clones in the sample, over 70% were seen once. Sequenced sample: PBMCs. Source of these receptors: a young woman in good health and CMV-seronegative.

This chain joins TRBV25-1 and TRBJ1-2, with 9 bases fitting TRBD1. Losses at the gene ends were 6 bases for V and 7 bases for J; bases not matched to a gene: 18. This CDR3 is built from 17 residues. The germline V gene encodes CDR1 MGHDK and CDR2 SYGVNS. CDR3 sequence reads: CASSPYSRDRESTGYTF. The CDR3 nucleotides read TGTGCCAGCAGCCCCTATTCCCGGGACAGGGAAAGCACTGGCTACACCTTC.

The chain carries TRBV21-1 and TRBJ1-2; the table names TRBD1, a call not compared with the DNA. TRBV21-1 is a listed pseudogene. The length of the CDR3 is 13 residues. In nucleotides, the CDR3 is TGTGCCAGCAGCAAGGGCACGGCCTATGGCTACACCTTC. The encoded protein is CASSKGTAYGYTF.

The V gene is TRBV7-9, the J gene TRBJ2-7; the match to TRBD1 covers 9 bases. J lost 7 bases, V lost 5 bases, and 12 bases had no gene match. CDR3 length equals 15 residues. Per germline, CDR1 SEHNR and CDR2 FQNEAQ (reference sequence). CDR3: CASSPSDGTGLEQYF. CDR3 nucleotides: TGTGCCAGCAGCCCAAGTGACGGGACAGGGCTTGAGCAGTACTTC.

The V and J genes are TRBV15 and TRBJ1-2, with a possible D match to TRBD1 (5 bases). Trimming stripped 3 bases from V and 5 bases from J, with 22 bases between. Germline V gives CDR1 LNHNV, CDR2 YYDKDF (reference sequence). The CDR3 consists of 17 residues. For the CDR3, the DNA is TGTGCCACCAGCAGTGAGATCGCAGGGATCGAGGAGTATGGCTACACCTTC. Its translation: CATSSEIAGIEEYGYTF.

J is TRBJ2-5 and V is TRBV4-2; TRBD1 might be the D (6 bases). Between the trimmed V and J ends, which lost 4 bases and 3 bases, there was a span of 12 bases. CDR3 length equals 14 residues. Germline V gene data show CDR1 as LGHNA and CDR2 as YNFKEQ. The CDR3 protein is CASSRREGEETQYF. DNA for the CDR3: TGTGCCAGCAGCCGTCGTGAGGGGGAAGAGACCCAGTACTTC.

The gene calls are TRBV18 and TRBJ2-2; D is possibly TRBD2 (7 bases). V was pared by 2 bases and J by 2 bases, with 12 bases between. The CDR3 runs 16 residues. CDR1 is KGHSH, CDR2 LQKENI, per germline. CDR3 amino acids: CASSPTGGANTGELFF. CDR3 DNA: TGTGCCAGCTCACCAACGGGGGGCGCAAACACCGGGGAGCTGTTTTTT.

This clone was counted a few times. The chain employs TRBV6-5 and TRBJ2-7; TRBD2 aligns across 7 bases. CDR3 size: 15 residues. The junction had 6 bases not matched to a gene; V was cut back by 4 bases and J by 0 bases. The germline V gene has CDR1 MNHEY and CDR2 SVGAGI. The CDR3 bases are TGTGCCAGCAGTTTGGAGCGGGGAGTCTCCTACGAGCAGTACTTC. Its translation: CASSLERGVSYEQYF.

V and J are TRBV2 and TRBJ2-6; 9 bases are a match to TRBD1. Trimming at V came to 6 bases and at J to 7 bases, leaving 10 bases not matched to a gene. From germline, CDR1 is SNHLY and CDR2 FYNNEI. This CDR3 spans 16 amino acids. CDR3 protein: CASRAWGDRVANVLTF. In nucleotides, the CDR3 is TGTGCCAGCAGGGCATGGGGGGACAGGGTAGCCAACGTCCTGACTTTC. Drawing the rest from reference TRBV2 and TRBJ2-6, the complete variable domain is EPEVTQTPSHQVTQMGQEVILRCVPISNHLYFYWYRQILGQKVEFLVSFYNNEISEKSEIFDDQFSVERPDGSNFTLKIRSTKLEDSAMYFCASRAWGDRVANVLTFGAGSRLTVL.

DNA of the CDR3: TGTGCCAGCAGTGCCCAGGGGGCGGGGGAAAAACTGTTTTTT. It yields the protein CASSAQGAGEKLFF. The J gene is TRBJ1-4, the V gene TRBV6-1; 8 bases fit TRBD1. V lost 4 bases to trimming and J lost 8 bases; unmatched junction nucleotides: 6. In germline, CDR1 is MNHNS, CDR2 SASEGT. This CDR3 spans 14 amino acids.

This chain uses TRBV25-1 with TRBJ1-1; D is perhaps TRBD1 (5 bases). Trimming pared 1 base from V and 8 bases from J, leaving 14 bases between. The CDR3 runs to 14 residues. The germline V gene encodes CDR1 MGHDK and CDR2 SYGVNS. The CDR3, as DNA: TGTGCCAGCAGTGAATGGGCGGGGGGTCGAGAAGCTTTCTTT. Translation: CASSEWAGGREAFF.

V is TRBV23-1 and J is TRBJ2-2; 11 bases match TRBD2. TRBV23-1 is flagged as an ORF with uncertain function. The CDR3 is 18 amino acids. Losses at the gene ends were 2 bases for V and 1 base for J; bases not matched to a gene: 6. The CDR3 loop is CASSQPGLAGKNTGELFF. CDR3 nucleotide sequence: TGCGCCAGCAGTCAACCTGGACTAGCGGGCAAGAACACCGGGGAGCTGTTTTTT.

This chain joins TRBV30 and TRBJ1-1; no clear D gene. V shed 3 bases and J shed 8 bases, with 4 bases lying between them. This CDR3 comprises 9 residues. The germline gives CDR1 GTSNPN, CDR2 SVGIG (reference sequence). For the CDR3, the DNA is TGTGCCTGGAGCCCGGAAGCTTTCTTT. As protein: CAWSPEAFF.

J is TRBJ1-1 and V is TRBV7-2; D is perhaps TRBD1 (6 bases). The CDR3 is 13 residues long. The V gene lost 7 bases and the J gene lost 0 bases, with 9 bases spanning the gap. Germline CDR1 SGHTA, CDR2 FQGNSA. CDR3 sequence: CASKQGMNTEAFF. In DNA, the CDR3 is TGTGCCAGCAAACAGGGAATGAACACTGAAGCTTTCTTT.